The 5 T cell receptor beta chains reported below all come from one sample, sequenced in a study of breast tumors, draining lymph nodes, adjacent tissues. Each CDR3 protein is one row after TCRdb ran MiXCR on the multiplex PCR reads. Here the sample spans some 250,000 distinct CDR3 sequences, less than 45% being singletons. Samples came from axillary lymph nodes draining the breast cancer. Input material: axillary lymph node tissue. The origin of the receptors is a female donor with breast cancer. Some clones in this sample may be carry-over from other donors' samples.

The table lists this clonotype with many counts. The J gene is TRBJ2-3, the V gene TRBV11-2, with 9 nucleotides matching TRBD2. J gave up 2 bases and V 1 base, and 4 bases lay outside the gene matches. CDR1 SGHAT and CDR2 FQNNGV come from the germline V gene. CDR3 length equals 16 residues. This CDR3 is CASSLAAGGNTDTQYF. In nucleotides, the CDR3 is TGTGCCAGCAGCTTAGCGGCGGGGGGGAACACAGATACGCAGTATTTT. The variable domain in full, completed from reference TRBV11-2 and TRBJ2-3, reads EAGVAQSPRYKIIEKRQSVAFWCNPISGHATLYWYQQILGQGPKLLIQFQNNGVVDDSQLPKDRFSAERLKGVDSTLKIQPAKLEDSAVYLCASSLAAGGNTDTQYFGPGTRLTVL.

This clonotype was counted a few times. V and J are TRBV5-1 and TRBJ2-2; 11 positions match TRBD2. Germline CDR1 and CDR2: SGHRS and YFSETQ. The CDR3 has 16 residues. The junction had 8 bases not matched to a gene; V was cut back by 6 bases and J by 4 bases. The CDR3 sequence is CASTPGLAGPTGELFF. The CDR3 DNA reads as TGCGCCAGCACCCCAGGACTAGCGGGTCCCACCGGGGAGCTGTTTTTT. Filled out from reference TRBV5-1 and TRBJ2-2, the complete variable domain reads KAGVTQTPRYLIKTRGQQVTLSCSPISGHRSVSWYQQTPGQGLQFLFEYFSETQRNKGNFPGRFSGRQFSNSRSEMNVSTLELGDSALYLCASTPGLAGPTGELFFGEGSRLTVL.

This clonotype was counted ten times or more. V and J are TRBV19 and TRBJ1-5, with 10 bases fitting TRBD1. CDR1 is LNHDA, CDR2 SQIVND, per germline (reference sequence). The V and J ends lost 1 base and 7 bases, in that order; junction bases with no gene match: 1. CDR3 size: 14 residues. This CDR3 is CASSIGDRGQPQHF. CDR3 bases: TGTGCCAGTAGTATAGGGGACAGGGGACAGCCCCAGCATTTT.

This clonotype came up many times. V gene TRBV7-9 combines with J gene TRBJ1-3; unclear D gene. Germline CDR1 SEHNR, CDR2 FQNEAQ (reference sequence). There are 15 residues in the CDR3. V was trimmed by 8 bases and J by 0 bases, leaving 14 bases between them. The CDR3 reads CASLKLGLSGNTIYF. CDR3 bases: TGTGCCAGCTTAAAATTAGGGCTCTCTGGAAACACCATATATTTT. Full variable domain (rest looked up from reference TRBV7-9 and TRBJ1-3): DTGVSQNPRHKITKRGQNVTFRCDPISEHNRLYWYRQTLGQGPEFLTYFQNEAQLEKSRLLSDRFSAERPKGSFSTLEIQRTEQGDSAMYLCASLKLGLSGNTIYFGEGSWLTVV.

This clonotype occurred a few times. A clone one base away is much larger, so this may be a read error. This chain joins TRBV6-5 and TRBJ2-7; D possibly corresponds to TRBD2 (6 bases). Germline CDR1 MNHEY, CDR2 SVGAGI. CDR3 length equals 14 residues. The CDR3 DNA sequence: TGTGCCAGCAGTCACTCAGGAGGGGTCTACGAGCAGTACTTC. Its translation is CASSHSGGVYEQYF.